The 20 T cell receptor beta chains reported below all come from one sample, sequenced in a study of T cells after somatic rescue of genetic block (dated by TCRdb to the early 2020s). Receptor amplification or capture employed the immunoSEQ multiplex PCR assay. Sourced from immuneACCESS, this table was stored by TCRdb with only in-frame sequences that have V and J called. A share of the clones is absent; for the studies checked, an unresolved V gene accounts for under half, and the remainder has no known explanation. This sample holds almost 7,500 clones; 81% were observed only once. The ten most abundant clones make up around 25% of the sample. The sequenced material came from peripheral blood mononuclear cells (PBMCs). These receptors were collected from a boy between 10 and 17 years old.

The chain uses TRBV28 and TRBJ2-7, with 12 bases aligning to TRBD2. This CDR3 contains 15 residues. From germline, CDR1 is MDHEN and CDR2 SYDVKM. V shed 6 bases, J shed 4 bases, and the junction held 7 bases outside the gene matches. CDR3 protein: CASRTSGRTPYEQYF. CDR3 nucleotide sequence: TGTGCCAGCAGGACTAGCGGGAGAACCCCGTACGAGCAGTACTTC.

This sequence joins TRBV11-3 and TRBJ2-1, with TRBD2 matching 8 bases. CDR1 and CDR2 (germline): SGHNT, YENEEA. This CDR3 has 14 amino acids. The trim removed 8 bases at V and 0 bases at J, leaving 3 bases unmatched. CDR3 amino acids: CASGRGDSYNEQFF. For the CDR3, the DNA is TGTGCCAGCGGGCGGGGGGACTCCTACAATGAGCAGTTCTTC.

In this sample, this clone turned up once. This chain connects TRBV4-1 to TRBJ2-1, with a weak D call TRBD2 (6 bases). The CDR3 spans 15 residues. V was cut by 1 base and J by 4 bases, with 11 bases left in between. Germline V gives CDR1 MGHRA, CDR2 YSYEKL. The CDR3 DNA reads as TGCGCCAGCAGCCAAGTCTTAGCGGCGTACAATGAGCAGTTCTTC. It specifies CASSQVLAAYNEQFF.

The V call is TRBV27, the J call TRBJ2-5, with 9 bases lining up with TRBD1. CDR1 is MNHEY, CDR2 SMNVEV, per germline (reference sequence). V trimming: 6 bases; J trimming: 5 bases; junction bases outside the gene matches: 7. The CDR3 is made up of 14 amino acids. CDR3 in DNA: TGTGCCAGCAGGAGACAGGGGGGCAGGGAGACCCAGTACTTC. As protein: CASRRQGGRETQYF.

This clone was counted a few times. The CDR3 reads CASSYQAGGLDTQYF. CDR3 DNA sequence: TGTGCCAGCAGCTACCAAGCGGGAGGGTTAGATACGCAGTATTTT. This chain joins TRBV9 and TRBJ2-3; TRBD2 aligns across 10 bases. The length of the CDR3 is 15 residues. V lost 4 bases and J lost 5; bases outside the gene matches: 7. Germline CDR1 and CDR2: SGDLS and YYNGEE.

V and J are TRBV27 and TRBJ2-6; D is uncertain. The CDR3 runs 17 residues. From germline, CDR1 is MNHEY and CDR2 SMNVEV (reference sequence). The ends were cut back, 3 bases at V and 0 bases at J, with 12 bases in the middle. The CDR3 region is CASSFEGIRSGANVLTF. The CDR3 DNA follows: TGTGCCAGCAGTTTTGAAGGGATCCGCTCTGGGGCCAACGTCCTGACTTTC.

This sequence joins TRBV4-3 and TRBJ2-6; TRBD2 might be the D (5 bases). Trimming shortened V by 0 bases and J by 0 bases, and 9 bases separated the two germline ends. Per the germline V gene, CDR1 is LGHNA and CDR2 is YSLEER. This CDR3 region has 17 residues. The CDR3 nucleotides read TGCGCCAGCAGCCAAGAGGTTGCGGGCTCTGGGGCCAACGTCCTGACTTTC. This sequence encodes CASSQEVAGSGANVLTF.

CDR3 nucleotide sequence: TGTGCCAGCAGCTCCTCCCTAGCGGGAGGGATAGAGACCCAGTACTTC. Protein product: CASSSSLAGGIETQYF. The chain is built from TRBV11-3 and TRBJ2-5, with 12 positions matching TRBD2. CDR1 is SGHNT and CDR2 is YENEEA in the germline V gene. The CDR3 has 16 amino acids. The V segment lost 4 bases and the J segment 4 bases; nucleotides outside the gene matches: 7.

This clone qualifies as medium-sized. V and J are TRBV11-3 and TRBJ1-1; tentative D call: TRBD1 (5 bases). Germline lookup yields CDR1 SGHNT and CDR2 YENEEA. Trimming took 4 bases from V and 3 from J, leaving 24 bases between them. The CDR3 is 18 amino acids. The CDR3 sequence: CASSSSTGLVLSHTEAFF. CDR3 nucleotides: TGTGCCAGCAGCTCTTCAACGGGACTTGTCTTGTCACACACTGAAGCTTTCTTT.

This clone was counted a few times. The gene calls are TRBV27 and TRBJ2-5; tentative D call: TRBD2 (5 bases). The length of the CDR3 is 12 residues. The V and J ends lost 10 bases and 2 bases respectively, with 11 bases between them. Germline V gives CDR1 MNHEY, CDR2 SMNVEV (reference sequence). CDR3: CATRTGQETQYF. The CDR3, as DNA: TGTGCCACCCGAACGGGACAAGAGACCCAGTACTTC.

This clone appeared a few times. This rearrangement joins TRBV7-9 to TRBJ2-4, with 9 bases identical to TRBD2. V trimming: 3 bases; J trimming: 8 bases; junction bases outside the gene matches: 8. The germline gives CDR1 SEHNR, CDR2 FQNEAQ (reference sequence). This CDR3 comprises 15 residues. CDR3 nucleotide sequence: TGTGCCAGCAGCTTGGCGGGAGGGGAAATAGACATTCAGTACTTC. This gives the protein CASSLAGGEIDIQYF.

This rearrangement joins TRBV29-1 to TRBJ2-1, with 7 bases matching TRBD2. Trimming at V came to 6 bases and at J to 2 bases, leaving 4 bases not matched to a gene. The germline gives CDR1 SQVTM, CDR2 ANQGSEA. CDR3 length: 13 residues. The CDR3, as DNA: TGCAGCGTGGGGGGGAGAACCTACAATGAGCAGTTCTTC. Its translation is CSVGGRTYNEQFF.

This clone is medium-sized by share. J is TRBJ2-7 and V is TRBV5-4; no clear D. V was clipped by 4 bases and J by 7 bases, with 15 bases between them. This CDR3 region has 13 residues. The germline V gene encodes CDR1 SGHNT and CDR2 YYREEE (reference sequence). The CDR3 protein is CASSPNLGWEQYF. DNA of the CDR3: TGTGCCAGCAGCCCCAATTTGGGGTGGGAGCAGTACTTC.

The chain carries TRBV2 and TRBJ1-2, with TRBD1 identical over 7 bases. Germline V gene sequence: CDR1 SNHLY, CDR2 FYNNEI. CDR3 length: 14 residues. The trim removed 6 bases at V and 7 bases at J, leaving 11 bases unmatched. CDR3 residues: CASSRDSGGGGYTF. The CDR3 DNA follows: TGTGCCAGCAGCCGGGACAGTGGAGGCGGTGGCTACACCTTC.

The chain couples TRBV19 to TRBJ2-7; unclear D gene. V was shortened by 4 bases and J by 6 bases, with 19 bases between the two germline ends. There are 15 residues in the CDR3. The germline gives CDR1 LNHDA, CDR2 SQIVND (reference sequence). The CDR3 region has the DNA TGTGCCAGTAGTACAAACACGGGTGCATTCGGCGAGCAGTACTTC. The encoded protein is CASSTNTGAFGEQYF.

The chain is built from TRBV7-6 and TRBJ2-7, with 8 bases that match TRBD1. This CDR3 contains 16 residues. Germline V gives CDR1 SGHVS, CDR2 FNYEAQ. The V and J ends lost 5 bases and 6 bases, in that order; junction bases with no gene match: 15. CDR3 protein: CASSPTAGTGLIEQYF. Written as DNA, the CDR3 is TGTGCCAGCAGCCCGACTGCCGGGACAGGACTTATCGAGCAGTACTTC.

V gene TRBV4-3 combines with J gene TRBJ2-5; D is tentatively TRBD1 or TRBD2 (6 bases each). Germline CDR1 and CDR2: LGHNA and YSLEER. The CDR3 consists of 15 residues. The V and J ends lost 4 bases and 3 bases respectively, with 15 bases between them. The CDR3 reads CASSPEGGRKETQYF. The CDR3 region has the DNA TGCGCCAGCAGCCCCGAGGGGGGCAGAAAAGAGACCCAGTACTTC.

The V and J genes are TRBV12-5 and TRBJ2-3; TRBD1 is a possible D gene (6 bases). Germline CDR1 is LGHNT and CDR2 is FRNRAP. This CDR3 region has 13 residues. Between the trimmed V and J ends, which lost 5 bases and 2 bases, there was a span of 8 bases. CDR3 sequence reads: CASGRDNTDTQYF. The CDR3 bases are TGTGCTAGTGGTAGGGACAACACAGATACGCAGTATTTT.

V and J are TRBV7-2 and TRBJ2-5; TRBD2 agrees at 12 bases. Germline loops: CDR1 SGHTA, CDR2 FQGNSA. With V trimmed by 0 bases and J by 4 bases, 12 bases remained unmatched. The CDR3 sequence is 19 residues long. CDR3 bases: TGTGCCAGCAGCTTAGCGACTCTAGCGGGAGGGCCTGAGGTAGAGACCCAGTACTTC. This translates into CASSLATLAGGPEVETQYF. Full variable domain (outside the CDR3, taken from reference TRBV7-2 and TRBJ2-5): GAGVSQSPSNKVTEKGKDVELRCDPISGHTALYWYRQSLGQGLEFLIYFQGNSAPDKSGLPSDRFSAERTGGSVSTLTIQRTQQEDSAVYLCASSLATLAGGPEVETQYFGPGTRLLVL.

CDR3 sequence reads: CASSGTSDSGYQETQYF. The CDR3 DNA is TGTGCCAGCAGCGGGACTAGCGACAGTGGGTACCAAGAGACCCAGTACTTC. The chain recombines TRBV9 with TRBJ2-5, with 9 positions matching TRBD2. The trim removed 3 bases at V and 0 bases at J, leaving 9 bases unmatched. There are 17 residues in the CDR3. CDR1 is SGDLS and CDR2 is YYNGEE in the germline V gene.